This entry lists 29 T cell receptor beta chains sequenced from one sample in a study of Graves' ophthalmopathy and Graves' hyperthyroidism. RNA served as the template for amplifying TCR beta CDR3 regions. HTBI-primed RT-PCR formed the first round, and a multiplex PCR formed the second. Via MiXCR, TCRdb re-called the multiplex PCR reads, giving one row per CDR3 protein. The repertoire consists of hundreds of thousands of distinct CDR3 sequences, with 35% to 45% occurring once and the leading ten covering 3% to 3.5%. Sequencing used peripheral blood. The origin of the receptors is an adult man with Graves' ophthalmopathy.

Of note for this clonotype: A read error may explain this, as a much larger clone is one base away. The chain employs TRBV19 and TRBJ2-5, with 12 bases aligning to TRBD1. Germline V lookup: CDR1 LNHDA, CDR2 SQIVND (reference sequence). This CDR3 is built from 15 residues. The CDR3 bases are TGTGCCAGTAGTTTGGGGACAGGGGGCTCGGAGACCCGGTACTTC. This gives the protein CASSLGTGGSETRYF. Full variable domain (rest looked up from reference TRBV19 and TRBJ2-5): DGGITQSPKYLFRKEGQNVTLSCEQNLNHDAMYWYRQDPGQGLRLIYYSQIVNDFQKGDIAEGYSVSREKKESFPLTVTSAQKNPTAFYLCASSLGTGGSETRYFGPGTRLLVL.

This clonotype has just a few counts. This chain links TRBV2 with TRBJ2-7; TRBD2 matches 9 bases. The CDR3 spans 15 residues. Germline values: CDR1 SNHLY, CDR2 FYNNEI. The ends lost 5 bases at V and 3 bases at J; junction bases unmatched: 8. CDR3 amino acids: CASSSEREAYYEQYF. The CDR3 nucleotides read TGTGCCAGCAGTTCGGAGCGGGAGGCATACTACGAGCAGTACTTC.

The V gene is TRBV29-1, the J gene TRBJ2-6; maybe TRBD1 (6 bases). This CDR3 comprises 16 residues. Germline V lookup: CDR1 SQVTM, CDR2 ANQGSEA. The DNA for the CDR3 is TGCGGCGACCCGGGCGACTACAGGGCTGGGGCCAACGTCCTGACTTTC. Amino acid sequence: CGDPGDYRAGANVLTF.

This clonotype has only a few counts. The chain joins TRBV2 to TRBJ2-3, with D maybe TRBD1 (6 bases). The CDR3 contains 11 residues. In germline, CDR1 is SNHLY, CDR2 FYNNEI. V lost 8 bases to trimming and J lost 6 bases, with 9 bases between them. The CDR3 loop reads CASGTMDTQYF. CDR3 sequence (DNA): TGTGCCAGCGGGACAATGGATACGCAGTATTTT.

This chain links TRBV29-1 with TRBJ1-3, with D perhaps matching TRBD1 (5 bases). The CDR3 runs to 16 residues. Per the germline V gene, CDR1 is SQVTM and CDR2 is ANQGSEA. The V gene lost 2 bases and the J gene lost 0 bases, with 14 bases spanning the gap. The chain's CDR3 is CSVERQGSRSGNTIYF. DNA of the CDR3: TGCAGCGTTGAAAGGCAGGGCAGCCGCTCTGGAAACACCATATATTTT.

This clonotype was seen at least ten times. The chain is built from TRBV29-1 and TRBJ2-6; 13 nucleotides align to TRBD2. V was clipped by 2 bases and J by 3 bases; unmatched bases: 10. This CDR3 is built from 19 residues. CDR1 and CDR2 from the germline V gene are SQVTM and ANQGSEA. Here the CDR3 reads CSVEIPGLAGVFGANVLTF. CDR3 bases: TGCAGCGTTGAAATTCCCGGACTAGCGGGAGTGTTTGGGGCCAACGTCCTGACTTTC.

The chain recombines TRBV11-1 with TRBJ2-7; TRBD2 aligns across 7 bases. The CDR3 loop spans 16 amino acids. With V trimmed by 5 bases and J by 6 bases, 16 bases remained unmatched. Germline values: CDR1 SGHAT, CDR2 FQDESV (reference sequence). In DNA form, the CDR3 reads TGTGCCAGCAGCGTTAGCCCCGGGACTACTCCTACCGAGCAGTACTTC. It translates to CASSVSPGTTPTEQYF.

As to this clonotype: A clone one base away is much larger, so this may be a read error. The CDR3 end shows no conserved phenylalanine or tryptophan, and so a read error is likely. This chain links TRBV11-2 with TRBJ2-5; the match to TRBD1 covers 7 bases. CDR3 length: 16 amino acids. Germline CDR1 SGHAT, CDR2 FQNNGV. The junction had 12 bases not matched to a gene; V was cut back by 5 bases and J by 3 bases. CDR3 sequence: CASSPRLGQGEETQYC. In nucleotides, the CDR3 is TGTGCCAGCAGCCCCCGCCTGGGGCAGGGGGAAGAGACCCAGTACTGC.

This clonotype has only a few counts. V gene TRBV4-1 combines with J gene TRBJ1-4, with 7 bases fitting TRBD1. V lost 1 base and J lost 5; bases outside the gene matches: 7. This CDR3 contains 16 residues. Germline assignment: CDR1 MGHRA and CDR2 YSYEKL. The DNA of the CDR3 is TGCGCCAGCAGCCAAGCTCCGGGACAGTCAAATGAAAAACTGTTTTTT. Its translation: CASSQAPGQSNEKLFF.

The chain carries TRBV15 and TRBJ2-7; D remains unclear. The CDR3 has 13 residues. V was pared by 0 bases and J by 7 bases, with 10 bases between. Germline assignment: CDR1 LNHNV and CDR2 YYDKDF (reference sequence). Written as DNA, the CDR3 is TGTGCCACCAGCAGAGAGGAGACCGGGGAGCAGTACTTC. Amino acids: CATSREETGEQYF.

The rearrangement links TRBV2 to TRBJ1-5, with a weak D call TRBD1 (5 bases). CDR3 length: 16 amino acids. V was pared by 3 bases and J by 6 bases, with 18 bases between. Germline V CDR1 and CDR2: SNHLY, FYNNEI. In DNA form, the CDR3 reads TGTGCCAGCAGTGAGGGGGGAGTCGGGCAGGGTCAGCCCCAGCATTTT. Its translation: CASSEGGVGQGQPQHF.

This rearrangement joins TRBV29-1 to TRBJ2-6, with TRBD2 as a possible D gene (6 bases). V was shortened by 3 bases and J by 4 bases, with 7 bases between the two germline ends. This CDR3 is 13 amino acids long. Germline V gives CDR1 SQVTM, CDR2 ANQGSEA. The CDR3 nucleotides are TGCAGCGTTGAGCTAGCGGGGGCCAACGTCCTGACTTTC. As protein: CSVELAGANVLTF.

The sample holds many counts of this clonotype. This chain joins TRBV10-3 and TRBJ2-2; no reliable D call. The ends were cut back, 10 bases at V and 3 bases at J, with 9 bases in the middle. This CDR3 has 12 residues. Per the germline V gene, CDR1 is ENHRY and CDR2 is SYGVKD. CDR3 protein: CASRRHTGELFF. For the CDR3, the DNA is TGTGCCAGCAGAAGACACACCGGGGAGCTGTTTTTT.

This clonotype was seen at least ten times. The chain has TRBV2 and TRBJ1-2; D uncertain. Per the germline V gene, CDR1 is SNHLY and CDR2 is FYNNEI. Trimming took off 7 bases at V and 0 bases at J, with 6 bases between the two ends. This CDR3 is 12 amino acids long. The CDR3 protein is CASIGSNYGYTF. DNA for the CDR3: TGTGCCAGCATAGGATCTAACTATGGCTACACCTTC.

This clonotype was counted ten times or more. V is TRBV10-2 and J is TRBJ2-3; TRBD2 might be the D (5 bases). The germline CDR1 and CDR2 sequences are WSHSY and SAAADI. V gave up 4 bases and J gave up 0 bases, with 11 bases separating them. This CDR3 contains 15 residues. DNA of the CDR3: TGCGCCAGCAGTGGGGAGTGGAGGAGCACAGATACGCAGTATTTT. As protein: CASSGEWRSTDTQYF.

The rearrangement uses TRBV2 and TRBJ2-2, with D perhaps matching TRBD1 or TRBD2 (6 bases each). The CDR3 has 15 amino acids. Germline CDR1 is SNHLY and CDR2 is FYNNEI. Trimming took off 3 bases at V and 11 bases at J, with 19 bases between the two ends. The CDR3 loop reads CASSDTRTGAGELFF. The DNA of the CDR3 is TGTGCCAGCAGTGATACGAGGACGGGGGCGGGAGAGCTGTTTTTT.

This clonotype was seen repeatedly, ten times or more. The gene calls are TRBV9 and TRBJ1-1; tentative D call: TRBD1 (6 bases). This CDR3 region has 17 residues. The ends were cut back, 3 bases at V and 1 base at J, with 19 bases in the middle. Per germline, CDR1 SGDLS and CDR2 YYNGEE. In DNA, the CDR3 is TGTGCCAGCAGCGGAACGTCTCAGGGGTCCCGGAACACTGAAGCTTTCTTT. Its translation is CASSGTSQGSRNTEAFF.

A note on this clonotype: Compared with germline, one end of the junction differs, possibly owing to a read error. The rearrangement uses TRBV5-1 and TRBJ2-2; tentative D call: TRBD2 (6 bases). This CDR3 has 15 amino acids. CDR1 and CDR2 from the germline V gene are SGHRS and YFSETQ. CDR3 DNA sequence: TGCGCCAGCGGCTTTGGCGGGGAGAACACCGGGGAGCTGTTTTTT. The encoded protein is CASGFGGENTGELFF. The whole variable domain, filled in from reference TRBV5-1 and TRBJ2-2, reads KAGVTQTPRYLIKTRGQQVTLSCSPISGHRSVSWYQQTPGQGLQFLFEYFSETQRNKGNFPGRFSGRQFSNSRSEMNVSTLELGDSALYLCASGFGGENTGELFFGEGSRLTVL.

This clonotype has at least ten counts. This chain links TRBV5-1 with TRBJ2-5, with 10 bases aligning to TRBD1. Looked up from germline, CDR1 is SGHRS and CDR2 is YFSETQ. The CDR3 consists of 15 residues. J gave up 4 bases and V 7 bases, and 10 bases lay outside the gene matches. CDR3 DNA sequence: TGCGCCAGCCAGATCGGACAGGGGGAGAGAGAGACCCAGTACTTC. Its translation: CASQIGQGERETQYF.

The rearrangement links TRBV12-3 or TRBV12-4 to TRBJ1-1; D is undetermined. The CDR3 covers 14 residues. Trimming shortened V by 2 bases and J by 0 bases, and 7 bases separated the two germline ends. Here the CDR3 DNA reads TGTGCCAGCAGTTTATCCCATATGAACACTGAAGCTTTCTTT. Its translation: CASSLSHMNTEAFF.

The rearrangement uses TRBV7-3 and TRBJ2-2; TRBD2 aligns across 12 bases. V lost 6 bases and J lost 6; bases outside the gene matches: 14. Looked up from germline, CDR1 is SGHTA and CDR2 is FQGTGA. CDR3 length: 18 residues. The CDR3 DNA is TGTGCCAGCAGGGGTTCGACTAGCGGGGGAGCCCTCCCCGGGGAGCTGTTTTTT. This codes for CASRGSTSGGALPGELFF.

As concerns this clonotype: Just one base apart from a much larger clone, this may be a read error. The V and J genes are TRBV9 and TRBJ2-5, with D hard to call. The CDR3 runs 14 residues. Germline assignment: CDR1 SGDLS and CDR2 YYNGEE. Trimming removed 3 bases at V and 1 base at J, with 10 bases between. The CDR3 reads CASSEGEFQETQYF. CDR3 nucleotides: TGTGCCAGCAGCGAAGGTGAATTCCAAGAGACCCAGTACTTC.

This clonotype was detected ten times or more. The V call is TRBV12-3 or TRBV12-4, the J call TRBJ1-6; the D gene is possibly TRBD1 (6 bases). This CDR3 is built from 14 residues. Trimming removed 5 bases from V and 7 bases from J, with 12 bases in between. DNA for the CDR3: TGTGCCAGCAGTCAGGGGTACGGGAATTCACCCCTCCACTTT. Amino acids: CASSQGYGNSPLHF.

In DNA, the CDR3 is TGCAGCGTTGAAGAGAGGATAGCGGGAGCCAGCGAGACCCAGTACTTC. As protein: CSVEERIAGASETQYF. The chain uses TRBV29-1 and TRBJ2-5; 9 nucleotides agree with TRBD2. The length of the CDR3 is 16 residues. From germline, CDR1 is SQVTM and CDR2 ANQGSEA. V was clipped by 0 bases and J by 5 bases; unmatched bases: 10. Full variable domain (remainder filled in from reference TRBV29-1 and TRBJ2-5): SAVISQKPSRDICQRGTSLTIQCQVDSQVTMMFWYRQQPGQSLTLIATANQGSEATYESGFVIDKFPISRPNLTFSTLTVSNMSPEDSSIYLCSVEERIAGASETQYFGPGTRLLVL.

Many counts were recorded for this clonotype. The rearrangement joins TRBV7-9 to TRBJ1-2, with 7 bases identical to TRBD1. CDR1 and CDR2 (germline): SEHNR, FQNEAQ (reference sequence). The CDR3 consists of 15 residues. The V and J ends lost 1 base and 5 bases, in that order; junction bases with no gene match: 7. The CDR3 sequence is CASSLGQGHPYGYTF. CDR3 sequence (DNA): TGTGCCAGCAGCTTAGGACAGGGACATCCGTATGGCTACACCTTC. Full variable domain (rest looked up from reference TRBV7-9 and TRBJ1-2): DTGVSQNPRHKITKRGQNVTFRCDPISEHNRLYWYRQTLGQGPEFLTYFQNEAQLEKSRLLSDRFSAERPKGSFSTLEIQRTEQGDSAMYLCASSLGQGHPYGYTFGSGTRLTVV.

This clonotype was seen repeatedly, ten times or more. This chain connects TRBV5-1 to TRBJ1-5; D unresolved. Germline CDR1 is SGHRS and CDR2 is YFSETQ. The CDR3 spans 15 residues. The V end lost 4 bases, the J end lost 5 bases, and 16 bases lay between the germline ends. The CDR3 sequence is CASSNGWGVDQPQHF. The CDR3 bases are TGCGCCAGCAGCAATGGTTGGGGAGTTGATCAGCCCCAGCATTTT.

This clonotype came up a few times. The rearrangement links TRBV10-3 to TRBJ1-5; the D gene is possibly TRBD1 (5 bases). The CDR3 spans 17 residues. V lost 10 bases and J lost 6, with 28 bases in between. Looked up from germline, CDR1 is ENHRY and CDR2 is SYGVKD. This CDR3 is CASRSSYSGARAQPQHF. CDR3 DNA sequence: TGTGCCAGCAGAAGTTCATACTCCGGGGCGCGGGCTCAGCCCCAGCATTTT.

Many counts were recorded for this clonotype. This chain joins TRBV29-1 and TRBJ1-5; tentative D call: TRBD1 (6 bases). Looked up from germline, CDR1 is SQVTM and CDR2 is ANQGSEA. The CDR3 spans 13 residues. V lost 6 bases, J lost 3 bases, and 12 bases lay in between. Written as DNA, the CDR3 is TGCAGCGTCCCTGGGGGGCCCAATCAGCCCCAGCATTTT. Translating it yields CSVPGGPNQPQHF.

The V call is TRBV25-1, the J call TRBJ1-6, with 11 bases that match TRBD1. Germline V gene data show CDR1 as MGHDK and CDR2 as SYGVNS. The CDR3 is 13 residues long. The CDR3 DNA reads as TGTGCTAGCGGGGGACAGGGGGGTTCACCCCTCCACTTT. This translates into CASGGQGGSPLHF.